The entry below describes one T cell receptor beta chain. This entry is derived from a study of cytomegalovirus exposure and HLA in healthy donors. PCR was performed using 60 Vbeta and 13 Jbeta primers. The protocol was immunoSEQ multiplex PCR, while the TCRdb copy is restricted to in-frame clones and leaves out a portion. This table has 150,000 to 200,000 clones, about 76% appearing once. This CDR3 comprises 16 residues. In germline, CDR1 is SGHVS, CDR2 FQNEAQ. The V segment lost 2 bases and the J segment 3 bases; nucleotides outside the gene matches: 8. The rearrangement joins TRBV7-8 to TRBJ2-7; 9 nucleotides agree with TRBD1. The TCR was taken from a male donor in good health and CMV-seropositive. The sample consisted of PBMCs. In DNA form, the CDR3 reads TGTGCCAGCAGCTTACGGGCGCGGGGACAGGGCTACGAGCAGTACTTC. Residues: CASSLRARGQGYEQYF. Complete variable domain (other parts from reference TRBV7-8 and TRBJ2-7): GAGVSQSPRYKVAKRGQDVALRCDPISGHVSLFWYQQALGQGPEFLTYFQNEAQLDKSGLPSDRFFAERPEGSVSTLKIQRTQQEDSAVYLCASSLRARGQGYEQYFGPGTRLTVT.